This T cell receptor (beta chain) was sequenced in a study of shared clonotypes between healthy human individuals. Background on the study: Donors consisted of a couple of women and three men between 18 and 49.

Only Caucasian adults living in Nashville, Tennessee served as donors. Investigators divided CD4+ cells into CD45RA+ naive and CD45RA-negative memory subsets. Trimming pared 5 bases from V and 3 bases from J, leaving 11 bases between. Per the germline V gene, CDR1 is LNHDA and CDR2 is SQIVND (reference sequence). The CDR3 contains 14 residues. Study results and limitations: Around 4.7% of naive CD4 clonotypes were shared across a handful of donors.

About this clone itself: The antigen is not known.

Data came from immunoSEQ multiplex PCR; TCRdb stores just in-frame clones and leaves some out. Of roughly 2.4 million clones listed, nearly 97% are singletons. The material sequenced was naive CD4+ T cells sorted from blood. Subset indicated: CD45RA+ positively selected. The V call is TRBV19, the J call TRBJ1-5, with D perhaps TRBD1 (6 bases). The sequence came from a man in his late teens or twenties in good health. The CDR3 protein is CASSLHRDNQPQHF. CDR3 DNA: TGTGCCAGTAGTTTACACAGGGACAATCAGCCCCAGCATTTT.